The 32 T cell receptor beta chains presented below share a single source sample, sequenced in a study of T cell responses to AZD1222 COVID-19 vaccine. Clones were sequenced by immunoSEQ multiplex PCR, and TCRdb holds only the in-frame ones, with some missing. Here the sample spans approximately 150,000 clones, roughly 87% being singletons. The sequencing used peripheral blood, collected 28 days after the second dose of the MenACWY control vaccine. The receptors were gathered from an adult who received the MenACWY meningococcal vaccine as a control.

The chain carries TRBV7-9 and TRBJ2-7; TRBD1 aligns across 9 bases. This CDR3 comprises 14 residues. CDR1 is SEHNR, CDR2 FQNEAQ, per germline (reference sequence). The V segment lost 3 bases and the J segment 3 bases; nucleotides outside the gene matches: 3. This CDR3 is CASSLGQGFYEQYF. The CDR3 DNA reads as TGTGCCAGCAGCTTGGGACAGGGTTTCTACGAGCAGTACTTC.

This clone has only a few counts. V usage is TRBV2 and J usage is TRBJ2-1; possibly TRBD2 for D (5 bases). The CDR3 spans 14 residues. The germline gives CDR1 SNHLY, CDR2 FYNNEI. V was pared by 6 bases and J by 6 bases, with 15 bases between. CDR3 sequence: CASSGTSFGNEQFF. In DNA form, the CDR3 reads TGTGCCAGCAGCGGCACTAGTTTTGGCAATGAGCAGTTCTTC.

The CDR3 DNA sequence: TGTGCCAGCAGCCGCCTCCCCCGCAATCAGCCCCAGCATTTT. Its protein is CASSRLPRNQPQHF. The rearrangement joins TRBV11-2 to TRBJ1-5; D remains unclear. CDR1 is SGHAT and CDR2 is FQNNGV in the germline V gene. The CDR3 extends over 14 amino acids. V lost 5 bases to trimming and J lost 2 bases, with 10 bases between them.

This chain uses TRBV6-4 with TRBJ2-7, with 10 bases that match TRBD2. V lost 6 bases to trimming and J lost 2 bases; unmatched junction nucleotides: 16. The germline V gene encodes CDR1 MRHNA and CDR2 SNTAGT. The CDR3 spans 18 residues. CDR3 nucleotides: TGTGCCAGCAGGGGCGAACCACCCTCTAGCGGGAGTCCCTACGAGCAGTACTTC. Protein sequence: CASRGEPPSSGSPYEQYF.

This chain joins TRBV28 and TRBJ2-7; 8 bases align to TRBD1. The CDR3 is made up of 15 amino acids. Germline V gene sequence: CDR1 MDHEN, CDR2 SYDVKM. The V gene end was trimmed by 2 bases and the J gene end by 4 bases; junction bases not matched to a gene: 7. The CDR3 DNA reads as TGTGCCAGCAGTTTAGACGCCAGGGGGCTTTACGAGCAGTACTTC. Protein sequence: CASSLDARGLYEQYF.

The chain is built from TRBV11-3 and TRBJ1-4; D uncertain. With 0 bases removed from V and 7 bases from J, the gap between germline ends came to 3 bases. This CDR3 is 12 amino acids long. CDR1 SGHNT and CDR2 YENEEA come from the germline V gene. This CDR3 is CASSLEGEKLFF. DNA of the CDR3: TGTGCCAGCAGCTTAGAGGGTGAAAAACTGTTTTTT. The full variable domain, completed using reference TRBV11-3 and TRBJ1-4, is EAGVVQSPRYKIIEKKQPVAFWCNPISGHNTLYWYLQNLGQGPELLIRYENEEAVDDSQLPKDRFSAERLKGVDSTLKIQPAELGDSAVYLCASSLEGEKLFFGSGTQLSVL.

The chain links TRBV5-1 to TRBJ1-1; D uncertain. In germline, CDR1 is SGHRS, CDR2 YFSETQ. The V end was cut by 4 bases, the J end by 1 base, with 5 bases between. CDR3 size: 12 residues. The CDR3 sequence is CASSRGNTEAFF. CDR3 nucleotides: TGCGCCAGCAGCCGGGGGAACACTGAAGCTTTCTTT.

The V gene is TRBV9, the J gene TRBJ1-2, with no clear D. Germline V gene lookup returns CDR1 SGDLS and CDR2 YYNGEE. Trimming removed 2 bases from V and 3 bases from J, with 11 bases in between. The CDR3 length is 14 residues. The CDR3 protein is CASSVGSRDYGYTF. CDR3 coding DNA: TGTGCCAGCAGCGTGGGGAGTCGGGACTATGGCTACACCTTC.

The V and J genes are TRBV6-5 and TRBJ1-2; no definite D call. Germline loops: CDR1 MNHEY, CDR2 SVGAGI. This CDR3 comprises 15 residues. V lost 2 bases, J lost 4 bases, and 14 bases lay in between. The CDR3 bases are TGTGCCAGCAGTTACGGAACGACTTCTACCTATGGCTACACCTTC. Protein product: CASSYGTTSTYGYTF.

V usage is TRBV29-1 and J usage is TRBJ2-1; weak D call: TRBD2 (6 bases). Germline V lookup: CDR1 SQVTM, CDR2 ANQGSEA. The CDR3 contains 13 residues. Trimming removed 2 bases at V and 4 bases at J, with 9 bases between. The DNA of the CDR3 is TGCAGCGTTGAAATGGGGGGTTACAATGAGCAGTTCTTC. This gives the protein CSVEMGGYNEQFF.

The chain is built from TRBV11-3 and TRBJ2-7, with D maybe TRBD1 (6 bases). V was trimmed by 4 bases and J by 11 bases, leaving 24 bases between them. The CDR3 contains 15 residues. Germline loops: CDR1 SGHNT, CDR2 YENEEA. The CDR3 sequence is CASSSLYDRFAWKYF. As DNA, the CDR3 is TGTGCCAGCAGCTCCCTTTACGACAGGTTCGCATGGAAGTACTTC.

V is TRBV9 and J is TRBJ1-5; perhaps TRBD1 as D (6 bases). CDR3 length equals 15 residues. Germline V CDR1 and CDR2: SGDLS, YYNGEE. Trimming shortened V by 0 bases and J by 3 bases, and 10 bases separated the two germline ends. The CDR3 reads CASSVAGVTNQPQHF. The CDR3 nucleotides read TGTGCCAGCAGCGTAGCAGGGGTTACCAATCAGCCCCAGCATTTT. The variable domain in full, with the rest retrieved from reference TRBV9 and TRBJ1-5, is DSGVTQTPKHLITATGQRVTLRCSPRSGDLSVYWYQQSLDQGLQFLIQYYNGEERAKGNILERFSAQQFPDLHSELNLSSLELGDSALYFCASSVAGVTNQPQHFGDGTRLSIL.

This chain joins TRBV27 and TRBJ2-1, with TRBD2 identical over 11 bases. J gave up 7 bases and V 2 bases, and 4 bases lay outside the gene matches. In germline, CDR1 is MNHEY, CDR2 SMNVEV (reference sequence). This CDR3 spans 15 amino acids. Here the CDR3 DNA reads TGTGCCAGCAGTTTAAGTGGGACTAGCGGAAATGAGCAGTTCTTC. Protein: CASSLSGTSGNEQFF.

The V call is TRBV28, the J call TRBJ1-2; 7 nucleotides agree with TRBD1. From germline, CDR1 is MDHEN and CDR2 SYDVKM. Trimming took 3 bases from V and 7 from J; bases not matched to a gene: 5. The CDR3 has 13 residues. The CDR3 DNA is TGTGCCAGCAGTTTCGGGGGACAGCCTGGCTACACCTTC. This gives the protein CASSFGGQPGYTF.

This clone was seen a single time. The V gene is TRBV12-1, the J gene TRBJ1-3. TRBV12-1 corresponds to a pseudogene. This CDR3 comprises 16 residues. CDR3 region: CASSFRAGGSGNTIYF. In nucleotides, the CDR3 is TGTGCCAGCAGCTTTAGGGCGGGAGGGTCTGGAAACACCATATATTTT.

The V call is TRBV4-2, the J call TRBJ1-2; 8 bases are a match to TRBD1. With 2 bases clipped from V and 3 bases from J, the junction kept 5 bases outside the gene matches. Germline assignment: CDR1 LGHNA and CDR2 YNFKEQ. The CDR3 spans 15 residues. The CDR3 coding sequence is TGTGCCAGCAGCCAATCTCCGGGACAGGACTATGGCTACACCTTC. This codes for CASSQSPGQDYGYTF.

The CDR3 region is CASSEWTAVNTIYF. The DNA for the CDR3 is TGTGCCAGCAGTGAATGGACGGCCGTAAACACCATATATTTT. This sequence joins TRBV6-1 and TRBJ1-3; D gene unclear. Deletions cut 2 bases from V and 6 bases from J, with 11 bases between. The CDR3 runs to 14 residues. Germline V CDR1 and CDR2: MNHNS, SASEGT.

The rearrangement joins TRBV11-2 to TRBJ1-1; possible D gene TRBD1, 5 bases. The CDR3 covers 16 residues. Trimming removed 4 bases at V and 0 bases at J, with 15 bases between. In germline, CDR1 is SGHAT, CDR2 FQNNGV. CDR3 DNA sequence: TGTGCCAGCAGCTACCCCCCGGGGGGAATGAACACTGAAGCTTTCTTT. It codes for CASSYPPGGMNTEAFF.

The rearrangement uses TRBV18 and TRBJ2-1; 9 bases align to TRBD1. With V trimmed by 3 bases and J by 4 bases, 4 bases remained unmatched. The CDR3 runs 15 residues. Germline values: CDR1 KGHSH, CDR2 LQKENI. CDR3 sequence: CASSPRTGEYNEQFF. In DNA, the CDR3 is TGTGCCAGCTCACCCCGGACAGGGGAGTACAATGAGCAGTTCTTC. Together with reference TRBV18 and TRBJ2-1, the CDR3 gives the full variable domain: NAGVMQNPRHLVRRRGQEARLRCSPMKGHSHVYWYRQLPEEGLKFMVYLQKENIIDESGMPKERFSAEFPKEGPSILRIQQVVRGDSAAYFCASSPRTGEYNEQFFGPGTRLTVL.

The chain recombines TRBV24-1 with TRBJ1-1, with 7 bases matching TRBD1. V shed 7 bases and J 0 bases; nucleotides not matched to a gene: 4. CDR1 and CDR2 (germline): KGHDR, SFDVKD. The CDR3 extends over 14 amino acids. The CDR3 loop reads CATRRDRLNTEAFF. The CDR3, as DNA: TGTGCCACCAGACGGGACAGATTGAACACTGAAGCTTTCTTT.

The rearrangement joins TRBV7-9 to TRBJ1-1; possible D gene TRBD1, 6 bases. The CDR3 totals 14 residues. Germline values: CDR1 SEHNR, CDR2 FQNEAQ (reference sequence). V was cut by 5 bases and J by 2 bases, with 12 bases left in between. The CDR3 DNA is TGTGCCAGCAGCAATAGGGGGGGTAACACTGAAGCTTTCTTT. This gives the protein CASSNRGGNTEAFF.

J is TRBJ2-1 and V is TRBV3-1 (or the pseudogene TRBV3-2); D call uncertain. V lost 4 bases, J lost 4 bases, and 2 bases lay in between. The CDR3 length is 11 residues. Germline CDR1 reads LGHDT; CDR2 reads YNNKEL (reference sequence). The CDR3 spells CASSRYNEQFF. The CDR3 DNA reads TGTGCCAGCAGCCGGTACAATGAGCAGTTCTTC.

The chain uses TRBV4-3 and TRBJ1-2; D is possibly TRBD1 (6 bases). Trimming left V 2 bases short and J 4 bases short, with 17 bases between. Germline CDR1 LGHNA, CDR2 YSLEER. The CDR3 consists of 16 residues. The CDR3 bases are TGCGCCAGCAGCCAATCCAGGGGCCAAGTAAGCTATGGCTACACCTTC. Translated: CASSQSRGQVSYGYTF.

This clone was picked up many times. The chain links TRBV30 to TRBJ1-2; no definite D call. Germline V gene data show CDR1 as GTSNPN and CDR2 as SVGIG (reference sequence). V was shortened by 7 bases and J by 6 bases, with 9 bases between the two germline ends. The CDR3 consists of 10 residues. This chain's CDR3 is CASWAHGYTF. The CDR3 region has the DNA TGTGCCTCTTGGGCCCATGGCTACACCTTC.

This chain joins TRBV5-5 and TRBJ1-2; D remains unclear. The V end lost 4 bases, the J end lost 8 bases, and 21 bases lay between the germline ends. The CDR3 runs to 15 residues. Germline V gives CDR1 SGHKS, CDR2 YYEKEE (reference sequence). In nucleotides, the CDR3 is TGTGCCAGCAGCGGTGGACCGCGTTCTTCCGACGGCTACACCTTC. As protein: CASSGGPRSSDGYTF.

This chain joins TRBV5-1 and TRBJ2-3; D is perhaps TRBD1 or TRBD2 (6 bases each). Trimming stripped 2 bases from V and 3 bases from J, with 13 bases between. Germline values: CDR1 SGHRS, CDR2 YFSETQ. The CDR3 consists of 15 residues. The CDR3 loop reads CASSFGGLGTDTQYF. CDR3 sequence (DNA): TGCGCCAGCAGCTTCGGGGGCCTCGGGACAGATACGCAGTATTTT.

The chain links TRBV3-1 (or the pseudogene TRBV3-2) to TRBJ1-1; 7 bases are shared with TRBD1. With V trimmed by 4 bases and J by 4 bases, 9 bases remained unmatched. The CDR3 has 15 amino acids. Germline V gene lookup returns CDR1 LGHDT and CDR2 YNNKEL (reference sequence). This CDR3 reads CASSLQGRYGTEAFF. CDR3 DNA sequence: TGTGCCAGCAGCCTACAGGGGCGATATGGCACTGAAGCTTTCTTT.

The chain has TRBV2 and TRBJ1-1, with D possibly TRBD1 on 6 matching bases. Germline CDR1 SNHLY, CDR2 FYNNEI. This CDR3 is 11 amino acids long. V was clipped by 5 bases and J by 6 bases, with 7 bases between them. CDR3 in amino acids: CASSPGAEAFF. The DNA for the CDR3 is TGTGCCAGCAGTCCAGGGGCTGAAGCTTTCTTT. Complete variable domain (other parts from reference TRBV2 and TRBJ1-1): EPEVTQTPSHQVTQMGQEVILRCVPISNHLYFYWYRQILGQKVEFLVSFYNNEISEKSEIFDDQFSVERPDGSNFTLKIRSTKLEDSAMYFCASSPGAEAFFGQGTRLTVV.

The chain couples TRBV6-2 or TRBV6-3 to TRBJ1-2; D is ambiguous. The V end was cut by 2 bases, the J end by 4 bases, with 5 bases between. This CDR3 comprises 12 residues. CDR1 MNHEY and CDR2 SVGEGT come from the germline V gene. The chain's CDR3 is CASSYAPYGYTF. The CDR3 coding sequence is TGTGCCAGCAGTTACGCGCCCTATGGCTACACCTTC.

This chain connects TRBV5-8 to TRBJ2-5, with D possibly TRBD2 on 5 matching bases. V gave up 4 bases and J gave up 5 bases, with 18 bases separating them. Germline assignment: CDR1 SGHTS and CDR2 YDEGEE. The CDR3 is 15 residues long. CDR3 sequence: CASSLFRTGRETQYF. CDR3 in DNA: TGTGCCAGCAGCCTCTTTAGGACTGGGCGCGAGACCCAGTACTTC.

The chain joins TRBV5-1 to TRBJ2-5; D unclear. The CDR3 totals 16 residues. With 2 bases removed from V and 2 bases from J, the gap between germline ends came to 16 bases. CDR1 is SGHRS, CDR2 YFSETQ, per germline. Written as DNA, the CDR3 is TGCGCCAGCAGCTTATGGACGGCATTAAGACAAGAGACCCAGTACTTC. This gives the protein CASSLWTALRQETQYF. Supplemented by reference TRBV5-1 and TRBJ2-5, the full variable domain reads KAGVTQTPRYLIKTRGQQVTLSCSPISGHRSVSWYQQTPGQGLQFLFEYFSETQRNKGNFPGRFSGRQFSNSRSEMNVSTLELGDSALYLCASSLWTALRQETQYFGPGTRLLVL.

The chain combines TRBV28 with TRBJ1-5; D gene unclear. Trimming removed 11 bases from V and 2 bases from J, with 19 bases in between. The CDR3 loop spans 15 amino acids. Per germline, CDR1 MDHEN and CDR2 SYDVKM. The CDR3 DNA follows: TGTGCCGCGGCGGAGTATCAAGTGGGCAATCAGCCCCAGCATTTT. This codes for CAAAEYQVGNQPQHF.